This entry features one T cell receptor (beta chain) sequence. This entry belongs to a study of T cell changes during pregnancy in multiple sclerosis. Only in-frame clones appear in the TCRdb table, and some are missing; sequencing was by immunoSEQ multiplex PCR. Among approximately 44,000 clones listed, over 75% were seen once. CDR1 and CDR2 (germline): MNHEY, SMNVEV (reference sequence). V lost 4 bases and J lost 0, with 7 bases in between. The CDR3 has 14 residues. The receptor comes from a female donor with multiple sclerosis, enrolled in a pregnancy study. The input for sequencing was CD4+ T cells from peripheral blood mononuclear cells, taken before pregnancy. The V gene is TRBV27, the J gene TRBJ1-3; D is uncertain. This CDR3 is CASSSLSSGNTIYF. CDR3 coding DNA: TGTGCCAGCAGTTCCCTTAGCTCTGGAAACACCATATATTTT.